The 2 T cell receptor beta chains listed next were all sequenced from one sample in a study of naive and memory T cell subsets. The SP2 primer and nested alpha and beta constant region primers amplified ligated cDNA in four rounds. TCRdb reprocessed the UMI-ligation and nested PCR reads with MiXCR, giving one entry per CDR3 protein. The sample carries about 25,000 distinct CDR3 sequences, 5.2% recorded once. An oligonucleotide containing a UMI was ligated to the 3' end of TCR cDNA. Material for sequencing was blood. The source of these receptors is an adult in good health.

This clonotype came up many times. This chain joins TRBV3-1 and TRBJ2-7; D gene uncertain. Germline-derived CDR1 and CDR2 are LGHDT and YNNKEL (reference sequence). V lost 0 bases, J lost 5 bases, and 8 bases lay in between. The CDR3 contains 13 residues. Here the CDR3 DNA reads TGTGCCAGCAGCCAAGATCCGGGCCACGAGCAGTACTTC. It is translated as CASSQDPGHEQYF.

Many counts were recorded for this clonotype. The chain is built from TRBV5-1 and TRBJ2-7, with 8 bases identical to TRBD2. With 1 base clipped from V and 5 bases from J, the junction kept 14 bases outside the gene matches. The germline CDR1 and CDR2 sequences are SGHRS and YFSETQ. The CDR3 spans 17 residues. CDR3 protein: CASSLQGLGLAFDEQYF. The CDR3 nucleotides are TGCGCCAGCAGCTTGCAGGGTCTTGGACTAGCTTTCGACGAGCAGTACTTC.